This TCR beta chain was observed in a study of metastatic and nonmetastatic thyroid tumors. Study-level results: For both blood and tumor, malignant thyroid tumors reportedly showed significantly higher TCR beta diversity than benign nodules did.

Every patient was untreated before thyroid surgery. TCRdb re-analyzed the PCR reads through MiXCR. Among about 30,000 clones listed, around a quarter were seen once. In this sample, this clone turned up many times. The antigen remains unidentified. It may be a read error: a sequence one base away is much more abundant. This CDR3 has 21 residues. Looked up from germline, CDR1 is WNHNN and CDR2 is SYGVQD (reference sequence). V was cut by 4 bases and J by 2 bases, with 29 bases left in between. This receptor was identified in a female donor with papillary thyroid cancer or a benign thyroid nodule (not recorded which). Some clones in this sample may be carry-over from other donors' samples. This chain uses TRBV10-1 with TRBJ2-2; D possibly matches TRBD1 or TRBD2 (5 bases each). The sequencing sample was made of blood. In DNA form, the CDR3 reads TGCGCCAGCAGTGGGGCACAGACCCCCGCGACAGAGGGAGAAAACACCGGGGAGCTGTTTTTT. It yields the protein CASSGAQTPATEGENTGELFF.